This T cell receptor beta chain was identified during a study of monozygotic twins with cystic fibrosis (dated by TCRdb to 2020 to 2023). Background on the whole study: Barcoded libraries were prepared with around 15 PCR cycles from about 3 micrograms of fragmented DNA. Data for three of the twin pairs had already been reported earlier in a different context. Ten female and six male twin pairs, aged about 2.0 to 36.4 years (median around 9 years) and mostly children and adolescents, were included in the cohort. Twins were ranked among some 1,000 cohort participants for weight-for-height and FEVPerc (FEV1 disease centile) on the day of blood sampling. The study compared TCR beta repertoires within and between 16 monozygotic twin pairs with cystic fibrosis to assess genetic influence on V and J gene usage. General study outcomes and caveats: In 13 of 16 pairs, V gene usage most closely resembled the co-twin's, and the same held for J usage in 8 of 16 pairs, a pattern suggesting genetic constraints. Simpson clonality was generally low (median around 0.01), which suggests a naive-dominated repertoire, and clonality was higher in the most severely affected patients. Monozygotic CF twin pairs shared significantly more nucleotide-identical clonotypes within each pair than unrelated CF individuals shared with one another (P = 0.000026, Mann-Whitney). The cohort was small, and the number of shared CDR3s showed no association with age, concordance or disease severity.

TCR beta CDR3 regions were amplified by multiplex PCR using the immunoSEQ immune profiling system, following the manufacturer's instructions. Sequencing was performed on an Illumina NextSeq system. Per the source publication's procedure: Sequence data were processed on the immunoSEQ Analyzer platform, and clonality was computed as the square root of Simpson's index of productive rearrangements. Similarity in V and J usage was measured by Jensen-Shannon distance, and OLGA was used to compute CDR3 generation probabilities. The immuneACCESS database (August 2020) and VDJdb (December 2020) were searched for shared CDR3 sequences. The table comes from immuneACCESS by way of TCRdb, which keeps in-frame sequences with V and J called. Part of the clones is missing from these tables; in studies checked, under half for an unresolved V gene and the rest for unknown reasons. The DNA gave D and trimming, while V, J and clone size come from that table. Present in this sample are some 26,000 clones, 85% to 95% of which were seen just once. About 0.31% of the sample comes from the top ten.

The germline V gene (reference sequence) yields LNHDA for CDR1 and SQIVND for CDR2. Reading from cysteine to phenylalanine, the CDR3 counts 15 amino acids. The read is trimmed to its CDR3 DNA, 45 bases read in frame from base 1. Relative to germline, V is 1 base shorter and J is 9 bases shorter, with 16 bases between their ends. This clone occurred a few times. Its antigen specificity is not known. Nothing much larger sits one base from this clone, and base qualities are not available. The twin pairs came from the European Cystic Fibrosis Twin and Sibling Study Cohort, a cohort that recruited patients from 158 CF clinics across 14 European countries. Zygosity and CFTR genotype were verified in-house, with zygosity tested by multiplex PCR of nine short tandem repeat loci. Peripheral blood was sampled from each twin, and clinical parameters were recorded on the day of blood sampling. Phenol/chloroform extraction was used to isolate genomic DNA from peripheral blood cells, and the DNA was then kept in TE buffer at 4 degrees C.

This receptor was obtained from a girl aged 2-10 years with cystic fibrosis. In this chain, TRBV19 is recombined with TRBJ1-5; TRBD1 might be the D gene, on 6 matching bases. The sample comprised blood. The CDR3 in this case is CASSIGNGVGGPQHF. The DNA is TGTGCCAGTAGTATAGGCAACGGGGTAGGGGGGCCCCAGCATTTT.